This T cell receptor (beta chain) was recorded in a study of shared clonotypes between healthy human individuals. Whole-study findings and limits: A small donor pool kept down the genetic and exposure-history diversity that was represented.

With respect to this clone: Its antigen is unknown.

Trimming took off 1 base at V and 0 bases at J, with 18 bases between the two ends. CDR3 length: 18 amino acids. Germline V gives CDR1 KGHSH, CDR2 LQKENI. Per sorted-subset replicate PCR, input was 150 to 250 ng DNA, representing tens of thousands of T cell genomes. Sequencing used immunoSEQ multiplex PCR; TCRdb keeps in-frame clones, though not all of them. Here the sample spans over 1.5 million clones, 98% being singletons. V gene TRBV18 combines with J gene TRBJ2-5, with D tentatively TRBD1 (6 bases). The sequenced sample consisted of naive CD4+ T cells sorted from blood. Documented subset: CD45RA+ positively selected. This clonotype originated in a man aged 25-45 years in good health. The CDR3 sequence is CASSPQGLGARYQETQYF. The CDR3 DNA reads TGTGCCAGCTCACCACAAGGCCTGGGGGCTCGGTACCAAGAGACCCAGTACTTC.